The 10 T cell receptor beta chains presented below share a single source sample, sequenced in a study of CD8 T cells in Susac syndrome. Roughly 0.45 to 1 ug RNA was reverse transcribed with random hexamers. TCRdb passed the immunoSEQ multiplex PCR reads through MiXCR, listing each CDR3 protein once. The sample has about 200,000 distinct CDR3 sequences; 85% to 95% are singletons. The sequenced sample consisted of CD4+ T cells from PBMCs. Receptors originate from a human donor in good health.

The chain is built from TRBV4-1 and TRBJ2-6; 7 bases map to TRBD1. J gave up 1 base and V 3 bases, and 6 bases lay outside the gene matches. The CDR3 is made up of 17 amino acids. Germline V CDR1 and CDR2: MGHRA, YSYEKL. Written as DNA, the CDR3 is TGCGCCAGCAGCCAGGGACAGTTACCTTCTGGGGCCAACGTCCTGACTTTC. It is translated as CASSQGQLPSGANVLTF.

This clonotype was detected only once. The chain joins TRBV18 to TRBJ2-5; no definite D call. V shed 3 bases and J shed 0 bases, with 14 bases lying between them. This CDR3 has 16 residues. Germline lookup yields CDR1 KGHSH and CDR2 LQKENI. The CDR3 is CASSPSRTVYQETQYF. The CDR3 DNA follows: TGTGCCAGCTCACCCTCGAGGACCGTGTACCAAGAGACCCAGTACTTC.

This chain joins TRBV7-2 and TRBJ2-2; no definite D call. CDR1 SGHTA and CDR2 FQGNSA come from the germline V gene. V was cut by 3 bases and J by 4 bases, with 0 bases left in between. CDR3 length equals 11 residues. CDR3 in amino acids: CASSFTGELFF. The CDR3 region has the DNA TGTGCCAGCAGCTTCACCGGGGAGCTGTTTTTT.

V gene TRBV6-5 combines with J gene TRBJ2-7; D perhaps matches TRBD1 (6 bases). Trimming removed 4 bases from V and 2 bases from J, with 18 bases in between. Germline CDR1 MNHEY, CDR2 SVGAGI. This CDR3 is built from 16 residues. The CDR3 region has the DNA TGTGCCAGCAGTTCCTTAGGGGGATCTTCACCCTACGAGCAGTACTTC. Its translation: CASSSLGGSSPYEQYF.

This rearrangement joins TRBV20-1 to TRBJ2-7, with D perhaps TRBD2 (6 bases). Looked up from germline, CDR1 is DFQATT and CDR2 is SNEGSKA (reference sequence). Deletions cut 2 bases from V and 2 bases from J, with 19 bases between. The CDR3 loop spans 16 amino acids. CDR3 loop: CSARQAGLPTTYEQYV. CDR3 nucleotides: TGCAGTGCTAGACAAGCCGGACTACCTACTACCTACGAGCAGTACGTC.

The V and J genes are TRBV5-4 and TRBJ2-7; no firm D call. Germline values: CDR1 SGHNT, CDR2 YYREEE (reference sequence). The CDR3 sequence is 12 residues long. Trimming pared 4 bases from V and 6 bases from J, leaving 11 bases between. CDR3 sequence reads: CASSTALGEQYF. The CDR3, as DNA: TGTGCCAGCAGCACTGCGTTGGGCGAGCAGTACTTC.

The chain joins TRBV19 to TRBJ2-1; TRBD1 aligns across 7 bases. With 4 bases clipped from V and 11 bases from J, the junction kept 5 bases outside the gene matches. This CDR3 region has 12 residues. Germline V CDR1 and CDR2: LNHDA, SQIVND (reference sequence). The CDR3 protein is CASSNTGDKQFF. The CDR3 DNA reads TGTGCCAGTAGTAACACAGGGGACAAGCAGTTCTTC.

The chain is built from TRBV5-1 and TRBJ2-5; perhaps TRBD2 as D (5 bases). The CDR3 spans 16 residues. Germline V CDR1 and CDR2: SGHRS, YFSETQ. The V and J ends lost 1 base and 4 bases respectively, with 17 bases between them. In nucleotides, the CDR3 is TGCGCCAGCAGCTTGACGATCCGGGGAGCGACAGAGACCCAGTACTTC. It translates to CASSLTIRGATETQYF.

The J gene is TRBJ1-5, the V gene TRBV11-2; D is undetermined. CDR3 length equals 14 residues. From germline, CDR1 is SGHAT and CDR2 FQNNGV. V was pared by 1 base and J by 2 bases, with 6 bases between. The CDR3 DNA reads TGTGCCAGCAGCTTAGGGGTTGGCAATCAGCCCCAGCATTTT. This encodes CASSLGVGNQPQHF.

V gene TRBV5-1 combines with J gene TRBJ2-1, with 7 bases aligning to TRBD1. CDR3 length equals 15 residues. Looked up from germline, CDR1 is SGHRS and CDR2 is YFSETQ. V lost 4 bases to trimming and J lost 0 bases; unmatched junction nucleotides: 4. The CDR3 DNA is TGCGCCAGCAGCGCAGGGGGAACCTCCTACAATGAGCAGTTCTTC. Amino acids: CASSAGGTSYNEQFF. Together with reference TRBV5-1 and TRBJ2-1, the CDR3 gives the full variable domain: KAGVTQTPRYLIKTRGQQVTLSCSPISGHRSVSWYQQTPGQGLQFLFEYFSETQRNKGNFPGRFSGRQFSNSRSEMNVSTLELGDSALYLCASSAGGTSYNEQFFGPGTRLTVL.